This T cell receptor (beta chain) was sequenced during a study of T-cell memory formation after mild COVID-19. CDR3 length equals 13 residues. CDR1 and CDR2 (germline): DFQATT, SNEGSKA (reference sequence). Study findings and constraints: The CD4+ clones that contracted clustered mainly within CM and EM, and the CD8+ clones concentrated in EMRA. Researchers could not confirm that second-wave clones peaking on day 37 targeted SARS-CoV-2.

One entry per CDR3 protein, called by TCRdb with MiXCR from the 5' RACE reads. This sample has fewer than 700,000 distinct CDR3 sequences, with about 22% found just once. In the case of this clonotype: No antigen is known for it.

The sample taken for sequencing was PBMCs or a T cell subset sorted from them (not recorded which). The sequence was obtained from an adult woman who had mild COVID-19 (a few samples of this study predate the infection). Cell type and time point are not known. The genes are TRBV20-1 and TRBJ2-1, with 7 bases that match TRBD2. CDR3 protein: CSLQRVGGNEQFF. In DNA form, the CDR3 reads TGCAGCCTTCAGAGAGTGGGGGGGAATGAGCAGTTCTTC.